The following is a TCR beta chain sequence with its context. Its target is not known. For every subset, genomic DNA was evenly distributed across several immunoSEQ plates. Produced via immunoSEQ multiplex PCR; TCRdb's table is partial and in-frame only. The sample yields roughly 500,000 clones, 90% to 96% seen once. Donors, without exception, were Caucasian adults residing in Nashville, Tennessee. The source of the sample is a study of shared clonotypes between healthy human individuals. Broader study findings: Non-shared clonotypes were found to have lower generation probabilities than the clonotypes that were shared by all four of the sorted-subset donors. For naive CD4 cells, approximately 5% of clonotypes were shared across a few donors.

V trimming: 5 bases; J trimming: 2 bases; junction bases outside the gene matches: 3. From germline, CDR1 is MNHEY and CDR2 SMNVEV (reference sequence). The length of the CDR3 is 15 residues. The sequenced material came from naive CD4+ T cells sorted from blood. Documented subset: CD45RA+ positively selected. The chain uses TRBV27 and TRBJ2-1; 10 bases line up with TRBD1. The clonotype was recovered from a woman in her twenties or thirties in good health. Written as DNA, the CDR3 is TGTGCCAGCAGTCCCGGACAGGGGGCCTACAATGAGCAGTTCTTC. As protein: CASSPGQGAYNEQFF.